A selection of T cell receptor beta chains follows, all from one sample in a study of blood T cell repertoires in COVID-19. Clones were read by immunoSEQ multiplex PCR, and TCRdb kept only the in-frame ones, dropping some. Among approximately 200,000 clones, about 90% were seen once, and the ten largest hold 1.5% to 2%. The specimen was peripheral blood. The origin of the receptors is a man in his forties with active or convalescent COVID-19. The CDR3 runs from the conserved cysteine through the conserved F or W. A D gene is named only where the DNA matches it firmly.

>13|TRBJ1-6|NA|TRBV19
TGTGCCAGTAGTATCCCGGACAGATCACCCCTCCACTTT
CASSIPDRSPLHF
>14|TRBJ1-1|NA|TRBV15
TGTGCCACCAGCAGCCGAGCAACCGACAGGGAAGCTTTCTTT
CATSSRATDREAFF
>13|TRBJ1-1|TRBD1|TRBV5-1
TGCGCCAGCAGCCTTCAGGGGGCCGACCCAGCTTTCTTT
CASSLQGADPAFF
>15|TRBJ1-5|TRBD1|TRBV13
TGTGCCAGCAGCTTAGGGGCCAGGGGGGATCAGCCCCAGCATTTT
CASSLGARGDQPQHF
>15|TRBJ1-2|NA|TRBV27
TGTGCCAGCAGTTTCCAACAGGCCCCGTCCAGTGGCTACACCTTC
CASSFQQAPSSGYTF
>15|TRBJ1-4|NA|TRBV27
TGTGCCAGCAGTTCAGGGGCCGCAACTAATGAAAAACTGTTTTTT
CASSSGAATNEKLFF
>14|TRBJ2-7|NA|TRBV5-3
TGTGCCAGAAGCTTGATCGGGAGTGGGCCCGAGCAGTACTTC
CARSLIGSGPEQYF
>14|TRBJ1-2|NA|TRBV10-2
TGCGCCAGCAGTGAGAGAGACAGACTCTATGGCTACACCTTC
CASSERDRLYGYTF
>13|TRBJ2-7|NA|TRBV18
TGTGCCAGCTCACCCACAGAGACCGTCCAGCAGTACTTC
CASSPTETVQQYF
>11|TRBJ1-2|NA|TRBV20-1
TGCAGTGCAGGGGTGGGATTAGGCTACACCTTC
CSAGVGLGYTF
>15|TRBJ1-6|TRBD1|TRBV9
TGTGCCAGCAGCTTCGGACAGGGGGGTAATTCACCCCTCCACTTT
CASSFGQGGNSPLHF